This passage covers 7 T cell receptor beta chains from one sample sequenced in a study of identifying expanded T cells in peripheral blood. TCRdb keeps only in-frame clones here, not all; method: immunoSEQ multiplex PCR. The table lists tens of thousands of clones, roughly four fifths of them singletons. The sample consisted of blood. The receptors come from a person between 18 and 70 years old in good health.

The V gene is TRBV30, the J gene TRBJ2-1; TRBD2 is a possible D gene (6 bases). V was cut by 4 bases and J by 0 bases, with 7 bases left in between. CDR3 length equals 13 residues. Germline CDR1 and CDR2: GTSNPN and SVGIG (reference sequence). This CDR3 reads CAWTGSSYNEQFF. The CDR3 region has the DNA TGTGCCTGGACCGGGAGCTCCTACAATGAGCAGTTCTTC.

The J gene is TRBJ1-1, the V gene TRBV11-3; D is perhaps TRBD1 (5 bases). This CDR3 is built from 14 residues. In germline, CDR1 is SGHNT, CDR2 YENEEA. V lost 4 bases to trimming and J lost 4 bases, with 13 bases between them. The CDR3 sequence: CASSYRWGSTEAFF. The DNA of the CDR3 is TGTGCCAGCAGCTATCGATGGGGGAGCACTGAAGCTTTCTTT.

Regarding this clone: This specimen includes other DNA sequences encoding the same CDR3. This chain joins TRBV30 and TRBJ2-1; 7 positions agree with TRBD1. Germline CDR1 GTSNPN, CDR2 SVGIG (reference sequence). V shed 5 bases and J 3 bases; nucleotides not matched to a gene: 7. The CDR3 is made up of 14 amino acids. The CDR3 DNA follows: TGTGCCTGGGGACGAGGGGGCAGCTACAATGAGCAGTTCTTC. Amino acid sequence: CAWGRGGSYNEQFF. Full variable domain (remainder filled in from reference TRBV30 and TRBJ2-1): SQTIHQWPATLVQPVGSPLSLECTVEGTSNPNLYWYRQAAGRGLQLLFYSVGIGQISSEVPQNLSASRPQDRQFILSSKKLLLSDSGFYLCAWGRGGSYNEQFFGPGTRLTVL.

The J gene is TRBJ1-5, the V gene TRBV19; the D is unclear. Per germline, CDR1 LNHDA and CDR2 SQIVND (reference sequence). V lost 2 bases and J lost 8, with 7 bases in between. The CDR3 extends over 12 amino acids. The DNA of the CDR3 is TGTGCCAGTAGTATAAGGCCCGAGCCCCAGCATTTT. Translating it yields CASSIRPEPQHF.

V is TRBV2 and J is TRBJ1-3; D call uncertain. V shed 8 bases and J shed 1 base, with 6 bases lying between them. The V gene's germline CDR1 is SNHLY and CDR2 FYNNEI. The CDR3 sequence is 12 residues long. CDR3 coding DNA: TGTGCCAGCGAATATTCTGGAAACACCATATATTTT. It translates to CASEYSGNTIYF.

Concerning this clone: Additional DNA sequences in this sample encode the identical CDR3. V usage is TRBV4-1 and J usage is TRBJ2-3; D not resolved. Trimming cost V 3 bases and J 3 bases, with 1 base left between them. The CDR3 has 11 residues. Looked up from germline, CDR1 is MGHRA and CDR2 is YSYEKL. The CDR3 DNA is TGCGCCAGCAGCCAGACAGATACGCAGTATTTT. This encodes CASSQTDTQYF.

The rearrangement uses TRBV30 and TRBJ2-6, with 9 bases aligning to TRBD1. The CDR3 has 15 amino acids. Per germline, CDR1 GTSNPN and CDR2 SVGIG (reference sequence). The trim removed 5 bases at V and 2 bases at J, leaving 4 bases unmatched. CDR3 region: CAWGWTGAGANVLTF. CDR3 nucleotide sequence: TGTGCCTGGGGGTGGACAGGGGCTGGGGCCAACGTCCTGACTTTC.